The entry below gives a single T cell receptor (beta chain) sequence along with its context. No antigen is known for it. Samples came from healthy bone marrow donors. The data belong to a study of cytomegalovirus exposure and HLA in healthy donors. Findings and limits, study-wide: TCR beta V segments were, for the most part, productive about 87% or about 30% of the time in an earlier analysis. A few chains tied to CMV proved CMV antigen-specific in vitro.

In the PCR, 60 Vbeta and 13 Jbeta primers were used. Generated by immunoSEQ multiplex PCR, the TCRdb table keeps only in-frame clones and is missing some. The sample has about 160,000 clones, roughly three quarters seen once. This clonotype was obtained from a man in his sixties in good health and CMV-seronegative. The source material was PBMCs.

CDR3 in amino acids: CSATGKATQYF. The CDR3 nucleotides are TGCAGTGCAACAGGGAAGGCTACGCAGTATTTT. The chain recombines TRBV20-1 with TRBJ2-3, with D possibly being TRBD1 (6 bases). Trimming left V 6 bases short and J 8 bases short, with 12 bases between. The V gene's germline CDR1 is DFQATT and CDR2 SNEGSKA (reference sequence). The CDR3 is 11 amino acids.